Presented here are 22 T cell receptor beta chains from one specimen sequenced in a study of blood T cell repertoires in COVID-19. Repertoires were generated with immunoSEQ multiplex PCR, while TCRdb's copy carries only in-frame clones and drops some. The table lists tens of thousands of clones, approximately 84% of them singletons. Source material: peripheral blood. All receptors come from a human donor in a cohort sampled during active COVID-19.

The rearrangement joins TRBV4-3 to TRBJ2-3; the match to TRBD2 covers 13 bases. The CDR3 runs to 17 residues. The J segment lost 11 bases and the V segment lost 0 bases, leaving 11 bases of the junction unmatched. Germline V gene sequence: CDR1 LGHNA, CDR2 YSLEER. The CDR3 DNA sequence: TGCGCCAGCAGCCAAGATCGCGGCACTAGCGGGGGGGCTGGGCAGTATTTT. Translated, it gives CASSQDRGTSGGAGQYF.

The V gene is TRBV6-5, the J gene TRBJ2-7; D might be TRBD1 (5 bases). CDR1 MNHEY and CDR2 SVGAGI come from the germline V gene. CDR3 length: 13 amino acids. Trimming took 6 bases from V and 5 from J, leaving 14 bases between them. Here the CDR3 reads CASRLDNWDEQYF. CDR3 coding DNA: TGTGCCAGCAGACTGGACAATTGGGACGAGCAGTACTTC.

The V call is TRBV28, the J call TRBJ1-6; TRBD1 is a possible D gene (6 bases). From germline, CDR1 is MDHEN and CDR2 SYDVKM. CDR3 size: 15 residues. Trimming took 7 bases from V and 7 from J, leaving 17 bases between them. The CDR3 nucleotides read TGTGCCAGCACCCAACCCAGGGGAAGAAATTCACCCCTCCACTTT. Translated: CASTQPRGRNSPLHF.

V usage is TRBV9 and J usage is TRBJ2-2, with D possibly TRBD2 on 6 matching bases. The CDR3 has 14 amino acids. The germline CDR1 and CDR2 sequences are SGDLS and YYNGEE. V was trimmed by 0 bases and J by 5 bases, leaving 8 bases between them. The CDR3 nucleotides are TGTGCCAGCAGCGTAGTTGGGGGGACCGGGGAGCTGTTTTTT. Translation gives CASSVVGGTGELFF.

The chain has TRBV7-6 and TRBJ2-6, with a possible D match to TRBD1 (6 bases). The V and J ends lost 5 bases and 0 bases respectively, with 14 bases between them. The CDR3 is 17 amino acids. Germline assignment: CDR1 SGHVS and CDR2 FNYEAQ. The CDR3 DNA sequence: TGTGCCAGCAGCGCAGCTAGGACAGCCTCTGGGGCCAACGTCCTGACTTTC. Its translation is CASSAARTASGANVLTF. The full variable domain, with the rest looked up from reference TRBV7-6 and TRBJ2-6, is GAGVSQSPRYKVTKRGQDVALRCDPISGHVSLYWYRQALGQGPEFLTYFNYEAQQDKSGLPNDRFSAERPEGSISTLTIQRTEQRDSAMYRCASSAARTASGANVLTFGAGSRLTVL.

The chain links TRBV9 to TRBJ2-2; 11 bases map to TRBD2. V was pared by 4 bases and J by 0 bases, with 2 bases of the junction left unmatched. Germline lookup yields CDR1 SGDLS and CDR2 YYNGEE. CDR3 length: 16 residues. DNA for the CDR3: TGTGCCAGCAGCAAGGGACTAGCGGCGAACACCGGGGAGCTGTTTTTT. It codes for CASSKGLAANTGELFF.

J is TRBJ2-1 and V is TRBV5-1, with TRBD1 identical over 7 bases. Germline CDR1 and CDR2: SGHRS and YFSETQ. V lost 5 bases, J lost 7 bases, and 21 bases stayed unmatched. The CDR3 totals 18 residues. This CDR3 is CASRKQLGAGGLRNEQFF. The CDR3 DNA sequence: TGCGCCAGCAGAAAACAGTTGGGCGCAGGGGGTCTTCGGAATGAGCAGTTCTTC.

This clone was recorded only once. The rearrangement joins TRBV27 to TRBJ2-1, with TRBD2 as a possible D gene (5 bases). Trimming shortened V by 5 bases and J by 0 bases, and 11 bases separated the two germline ends. This CDR3 contains 15 residues. From germline, CDR1 is MNHEY and CDR2 SMNVEV (reference sequence). The CDR3 region is CASSRSGSSYNEQFF. The CDR3 bases are TGTGCCAGCAGTAGATCGGGGAGCTCCTACAATGAGCAGTTCTTC.

The chain recombines TRBV28 with TRBJ2-5; 7 bases are a match to TRBD1. V lost 10 bases and J lost 5; bases outside the gene matches: 7. Germline CDR1 MDHEN, CDR2 SYDVKM. The CDR3 extends over 12 amino acids. CDR3 in amino acids: CATLDRAETQYF. The CDR3 DNA reads as TGTGCCACCCTAGACAGGGCGGAGACCCAGTACTTC.

This chain joins TRBV4-3 and TRBJ2-7; 12 bases line up with TRBD1. Germline V gives CDR1 LGHNA, CDR2 YSLEER. Trimming took 3 bases from V and 9 from J; bases not matched to a gene: 9. CDR3 length: 15 amino acids. The CDR3 loop reads CASSQTGQGASRQYF. CDR3 nucleotides: TGCGCCAGCAGCCAGACGGGACAGGGGGCAAGTAGGCAGTACTTC.

The chain uses TRBV6-4 and TRBJ2-3; the D gene is possibly TRBD2 (6 bases). The CDR3 spans 14 residues. Trimming cost V 6 bases and J 6 bases, with 16 bases left between them. Germline V gives CDR1 MRHNA, CDR2 SNTAGT. CDR3 in DNA: TGTGCCAGCAGAAAGACTAGAGGTGCTGATACGCAGTATTTT. As protein: CASRKTRGADTQYF.

This clone came up a few times. The J gene is TRBJ1-4, the V gene TRBV5-3; the match to TRBD1 covers 7 bases. TRBV5-3 is known as an ORF, though its function is uncertain. This CDR3 is built from 13 residues. Trimming at V came to 2 bases and at J to 8 bases, leaving 3 bases not matched to a gene. The CDR3 sequence is CARSLNRGEKLFF. CDR3 in DNA: TGTGCCAGAAGCTTAAACAGGGGCGAAAAACTGTTTTTT.

The rearrangement uses TRBV5-1 and TRBJ2-7; weak D call: TRBD1 (6 bases). From germline, CDR1 is SGHRS and CDR2 YFSETQ. Trimming shortened V by 0 bases and J by 6 bases, and 7 bases separated the two germline ends. The CDR3 is 12 residues long. The CDR3 bases are TGCGCCAGCAGCTTGGTGGGGGCCGAGCAGTACTTC. This translates into CASSLVGAEQYF.

CDR3 coding DNA: TGTGCCAGCAGCGTGGCACGAGGGATGGCAGATACGCAGTATTTT. Its translation is CASSVARGMADTQYF. This rearrangement joins TRBV9 to TRBJ2-3; D might be TRBD2 (5 bases). The ends were cut back, 2 bases at V and 4 bases at J, with 14 bases in the middle. Germline loops: CDR1 SGDLS, CDR2 YYNGEE. This CDR3 has 15 residues.

This clone was picked up a small number of times. V and J are TRBV5-6 and TRBJ2-1, with TRBD1 matching over 8 bases. The germline gives CDR1 SGHDT, CDR2 YYEEEE. The CDR3 runs 13 residues. The V segment lost 9 bases and the J segment 8 bases; nucleotides outside the gene matches: 10. The CDR3 sequence: CATSYGQGDEQFF. CDR3 sequence (DNA): TGTGCCACCTCGTACGGACAGGGTGATGAGCAGTTCTTC.

This clone showed up just once. The CDR3 coding sequence is TGTGCCAGCAGCCTATGGGGTGGGGCTCAAGAGACCCAGTACTTC. Translated, it gives CASSLWGGAQETQYF. V and J are TRBV7-2 and TRBJ2-5; possible D gene TRBD1, 5 bases. This CDR3 comprises 15 residues. CDR1 SGHTA and CDR2 FQGNSA come from the germline V gene. V lost 5 bases and J lost 2, with 15 bases in between.

V and J are TRBV7-2 and TRBJ1-2, with D uncertain. Germline loops: CDR1 SGHTA, CDR2 FQGNSA. The length of the CDR3 is 11 residues. The V end lost 9 bases, the J end lost 8 bases, and 13 bases lay between the germline ends. CDR3: CAREEPGGYTF. The CDR3 DNA follows: TGTGCCAGGGAGGAACCAGGAGGCTACACCTTC.

The chain combines TRBV27 with TRBJ2-1; 8 nucleotides align to TRBD2. The CDR3 extends over 16 amino acids. The V segment lost 0 bases and the J segment 8 bases; nucleotides outside the gene matches: 9. Germline CDR1 is MNHEY and CDR2 is SMNVEV (reference sequence). CDR3 region: CASSLSAGLVIHEQFF. The DNA of the CDR3 is TGTGCCAGCAGTTTATCCGCGGGACTAGTCATCCATGAGCAGTTCTTC.

V and J are TRBV7-2 and TRBJ2-1; possibly TRBD2 for D (5 bases). The CDR3 totals 14 residues. Germline V CDR1 and CDR2: SGHTA, FQGNSA. V gave up 4 bases and J gave up 5 bases, with 12 bases separating them. The CDR3 loop reads CASSSRGANNEQFF. The CDR3 region has the DNA TGTGCCAGCAGCTCCCGGGGAGCCAACAATGAGCAGTTCTTC.

The chain is built from TRBV9 and TRBJ2-2, with 8 bases identical to TRBD2. The J segment lost 4 bases and the V segment lost 3 bases, leaving 5 bases of the junction unmatched. CDR3 size: 15 residues. Germline V gives CDR1 SGDLS, CDR2 YYNGEE. CDR3 protein: CASSAQSGGTGELFF. The DNA of the CDR3 is TGTGCCAGCAGCGCCCAGAGCGGGGGCACCGGGGAGCTGTTTTTT.

This clone was detected many times. The rearrangement joins TRBV10-1 to TRBJ2-2; D perhaps matches TRBD2 (5 bases). Trimming stripped 0 bases from V and 0 bases from J, with 8 bases between. The germline gives CDR1 WNHNN, CDR2 SYGVQD (reference sequence). The CDR3 consists of 16 residues. CDR3 coding DNA: TGCGCCAGCAGTGAGTCGACGGGAACGAACACCGGGGAGCTGTTTTTT. Translating it yields CASSESTGTNTGELFF.

V gene TRBV29-1 combines with J gene TRBJ1-6, with 9 positions matching TRBD1. Losses at the gene ends were 7 bases for V and 4 bases for J; bases not matched to a gene: 20. The CDR3 has 19 residues. The germline V gene encodes CDR1 SQVTM and CDR2 ANQGSEA. CDR3 region: CSGGSDWVGQGGYNSPLHF. The CDR3 DNA reads as TGCAGCGGGGGCTCCGATTGGGTGGGACAGGGTGGTTATAATTCACCCCTCCACTTT. Combining the CDR3 with reference TRBV29-1 and TRBJ1-6 gives the whole variable domain SAVISQKPSRDICQRGTSLTIQCQVDSQVTMMFWYRQQPGQSLTLIATANQGSEATYESGFVIDKFPISRPNLTFSTLTVSNMSPEDSSIYLCSGGSDWVGQGGYNSPLHFGNGTRLTVT.